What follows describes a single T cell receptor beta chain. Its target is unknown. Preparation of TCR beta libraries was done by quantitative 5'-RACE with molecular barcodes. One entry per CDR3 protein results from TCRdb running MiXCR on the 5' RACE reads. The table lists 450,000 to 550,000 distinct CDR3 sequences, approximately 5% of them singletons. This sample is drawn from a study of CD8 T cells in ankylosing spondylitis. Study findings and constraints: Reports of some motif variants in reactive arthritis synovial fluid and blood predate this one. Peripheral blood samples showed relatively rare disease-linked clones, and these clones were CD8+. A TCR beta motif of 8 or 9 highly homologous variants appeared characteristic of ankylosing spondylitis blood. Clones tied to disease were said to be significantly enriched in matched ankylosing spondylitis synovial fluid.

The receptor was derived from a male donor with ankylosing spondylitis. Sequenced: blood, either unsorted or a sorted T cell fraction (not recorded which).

The CDR3 spells CASSGPRGGYTF. The CDR3 DNA reads TGTGCCAGCAGTGGCCCCAGGGGTGGCTACACCTTC. The genes are TRBV6-5 and TRBJ1-2, with TRBD1 as a possible D gene (6 bases). The germline V gene encodes CDR1 MNHEY and CDR2 SVGAGI. V shed 5 bases and J shed 7 bases, with 11 bases lying between them. The CDR3 is made up of 12 amino acids.